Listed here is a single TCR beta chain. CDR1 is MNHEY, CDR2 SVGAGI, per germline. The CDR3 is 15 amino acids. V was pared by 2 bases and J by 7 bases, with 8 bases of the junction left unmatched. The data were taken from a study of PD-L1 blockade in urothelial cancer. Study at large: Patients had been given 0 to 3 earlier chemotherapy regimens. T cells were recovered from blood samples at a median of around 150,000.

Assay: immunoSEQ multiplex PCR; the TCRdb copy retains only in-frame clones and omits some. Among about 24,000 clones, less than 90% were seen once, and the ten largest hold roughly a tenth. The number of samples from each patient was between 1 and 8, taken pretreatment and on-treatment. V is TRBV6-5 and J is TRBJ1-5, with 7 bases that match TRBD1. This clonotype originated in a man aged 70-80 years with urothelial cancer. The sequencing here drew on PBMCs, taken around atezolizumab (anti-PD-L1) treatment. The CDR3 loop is CASSYTQGGGQPQHF. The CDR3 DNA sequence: TGTGCCAGCAGTTACACGCAGGGGGGAGGACAGCCCCAGCATTTT.